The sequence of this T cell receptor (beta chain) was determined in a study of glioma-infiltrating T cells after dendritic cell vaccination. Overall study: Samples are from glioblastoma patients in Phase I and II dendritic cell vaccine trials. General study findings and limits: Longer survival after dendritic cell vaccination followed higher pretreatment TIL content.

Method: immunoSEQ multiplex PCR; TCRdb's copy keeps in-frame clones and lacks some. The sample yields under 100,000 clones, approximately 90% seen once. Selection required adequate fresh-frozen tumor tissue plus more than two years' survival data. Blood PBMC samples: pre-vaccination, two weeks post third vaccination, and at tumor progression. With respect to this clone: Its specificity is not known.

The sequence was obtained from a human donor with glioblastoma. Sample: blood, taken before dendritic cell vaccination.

CDR3 in amino acids: CASTPDSISGNTIYF. CDR3 nucleotides: TGTGCCAGTACGCCGGACAGCATCTCTGGAAACACCATATATTTT. The chain links TRBV19 to TRBJ1-3, with D maybe TRBD1 (6 bases). From germline, CDR1 is LNHDA and CDR2 SQIVND (reference sequence). V dropped 7 bases and J dropped 0 bases, with 13 bases sitting between them. CDR3 length: 15 amino acids.